This T cell receptor (beta chain) was captured by sequencing in a study of memory CD4+ T cells and cytomegalovirus serostatus. In the study overall: Of the healthy Belgian adults, several were CMV seropositive and approximately 24 seronegative.

Libraries were prepared by immunoSEQ multiplex PCR; TCRdb keeps only in-frame clonotypes and omits some of them. This sample has 45,000 to 55,000 clones, with roughly four fifths found just once. The study's findings and limits: 67 of 164 known CMV-associated TCRbeta sequences appeared in CD4+ memory. The CMV-associated TCR signature appears largely within the CD4+ memory repertoire.

The V gene lost 2 bases and the J gene lost 1 base, with 10 bases spanning the gap. Germline CDR1 reads MNHEY; CDR2 reads SMNVEV (reference sequence). The CDR3 runs 15 residues. Note on this clone: The target antigen is unknown.

The sort gate was single viable CD3+CD4+CD8-CD45RO+ cells for memory CD4+ T cells. CMV serostatus came from serum IgG against pp150, pp28, p38, p52. Sequences were obtained from memory CD4+ T cells from blood. The rearrangement joins TRBV27 to TRBJ2-3, with D possibly being TRBD1 (5 bases). The receptor was isolated from an adult in good health and CMV-seronegative. The DNA of the CDR3 is TGTGCCAGCAGTTTACAATCCAGGGGCACAGATACGCAGTATTTT. Amino acid sequence: CASSLQSRGTDTQYF.